The 30 T cell receptor beta chains in this list originate from one sample, sequenced in a study of regulatory T cells in long-lasting Graves disease (TCRdb year 2021). Per the publication, the time point label means: newly diagnosed GD, antithyroid drugs for less than 3 months. RNA was extracted from PBMCs in TRIzol for both TCR sequencing and RNA sequencing. Library generation was performed with multiplex PCR. Data came from an Illumina HiSeq 4000. iRepertoire HTBI primers and Arm-PCR amplification of CDR3 regions were used to construct TCR beta libraries. TCRdb handled the public reads itself, with Q25 trimming in fastp and clone calling in MiXCR, and kept productive beta chains. When rows share a CDR3 protein, they turn into one entry using the most common DNA and genes. The sample table shows about 450,000 distinct CDR3 sequences, and about 16% are seen once. About 10% of the sample is taken by the ten largest.

The sample was also linked to a second study, of T cells in Graves' hyperthyroidism and ophthalmopathy.

The sequencing used peripheral blood mononuclear cells (PBMCs), collected at new diagnosis, from a patient treated with antithyroid drugs. These receptor sequences come from a woman aged 25 to 39 with Graves disease. Donor details come from another sample of the same person, matched by shared clones.

There are many counts of this clonotype. The J gene is TRBJ2-3, the V gene TRBV24-1; D remains ambiguous. The CDR3 consists of 15 residues. Trimming removed 4 bases from V and 3 bases from J, with 13 bases in between. Germline values: CDR1 KGHDR, CDR2 SFDVKD. The CDR3 DNA reads as TGTGCCACCAGTGACACGATAGATGGGACAGATACGCAGTATTTT. Its translation is CATSDTIDGTDTQYF.

The chain is built from TRBV10-3 and TRBJ2-1; 10 bases map to TRBD2. The length of the CDR3 is 14 residues. CDR1 is ENHRY, CDR2 SYGVKD, per germline. After removal of 8 bases from V and 2 bases from J, the junction contained 3 bases not matched to a gene. The CDR3 DNA follows: TGTGCCATCTCAGCGGGAGGGCCCTACAATGAGCAGTTCTTC. As protein: CAISAGGPYNEQFF.

The rearrangement links TRBV7-2 to TRBJ2-3; unclear D gene. CDR3 size: 13 residues. V lost 3 bases and J lost 2, with 6 bases in between. Germline CDR1 is SGHTA and CDR2 is FQGNSA. The CDR3 protein is CASSFSTTDTQYF. CDR3 DNA: TGTGCCAGCAGCTTTAGTACCACAGATACGCAGTATTTT.

This rearrangement joins TRBV12-3 or TRBV12-4 to TRBJ2-7, with a possible D match to TRBD2 (5 bases). This CDR3 comprises 13 residues. V was pared by 5 bases and J by 5 bases, with 13 bases between. The CDR3 loop reads CASSLRGFNEQYF. CDR3 in DNA: TGTGCCAGCAGTCTACGAGGGTTCAACGAGCAGTACTTC.

This clonotype was counted at least ten times. The V gene is TRBV28, the J gene TRBJ2-2; D might be TRBD1 (5 bases). CDR3 size: 14 residues. With 7 bases removed from V and 4 bases from J, the gap between germline ends came to 13 bases. Germline lookup yields CDR1 MDHEN and CDR2 SYDVKM. CDR3 protein: CASNPQGGTGELFF. In nucleotides, the CDR3 is TGTGCCAGCAATCCCCAGGGCGGCACCGGGGAGCTGTTTTTT.

This clonotype was counted at least ten times. The CDR3 bases are TGTGCCAGCAGCCTGAGCGAACTTCACGAGCAGTACTTC. Its protein is CASSLSELHEQYF. The chain is built from TRBV7-9 and TRBJ2-7, with D uncertain. The CDR3 runs to 13 residues. Trimming removed 5 bases at V and 5 bases at J, with 13 bases between. The V gene's germline CDR1 is SEHNR and CDR2 FQNEAQ (reference sequence).

There are many counts of this clonotype. The genes are TRBV28 and TRBJ2-2; D possibly corresponds to TRBD1 (5 bases). CDR3 length: 12 amino acids. Germline V CDR1 and CDR2: MDHEN, SYDVKM. Trimming shortened V by 2 bases and J by 9 bases, and 7 bases separated the two germline ends. CDR3 nucleotide sequence: TGTGCCAGCAGTTTAGCAGGGCGGGAGCTGTTTTTT. Its translation: CASSLAGRELFF.

This clonotype came up a few times. The J gene is TRBJ2-1, the V gene TRBV5-1, with unresolved D. The V gene lost 4 bases and the J gene lost 2 bases, with 7 bases spanning the gap. The CDR3 has 13 amino acids. Germline V lookup: CDR1 SGHRS, CDR2 YFSETQ. As DNA, the CDR3 is TGCGCCAGCAGCCCACGGACCTACAATGAGCAGTTCTTC. Translation gives CASSPRTYNEQFF.

This clonotype occurred many times. V and J are TRBV20-1 and TRBJ1-3; D gene uncertain. Germline V gives CDR1 DFQATT, CDR2 SNEGSKA (reference sequence). CDR3 length equals 15 residues. Trimming took off 0 bases at V and 3 bases at J, with 12 bases between the two ends. CDR3 nucleotides: TGCAGTGCTAGAGATGAGTTTCTTTATGGAAACACCATATATTTT. This translates into CSARDEFLYGNTIYF.

This clonotype was recorded at least ten times. The rearrangement uses TRBV2 and TRBJ2-2, with 10 bases lining up with TRBD1. The CDR3 consists of 17 residues. With V trimmed by 4 bases and J by 1 base, 6 bases remained unmatched. CDR1 and CDR2 (germline): SNHLY, FYNNEI. The DNA of the CDR3 is TGTGCCAGCAGTGTCCGACAGGGGGCGCTGAACACCGGGGAGCTGTTTTTT. Its protein is CASSVRQGALNTGELFF.

Many counts were recorded for this clonotype. The chain has TRBV6-5 and TRBJ1-2, with 9 bases identical to TRBD1. The germline CDR1 and CDR2 sequences are MNHEY and SVGAGI. V lost 4 bases to trimming and J lost 6 bases; unmatched junction nucleotides: 6. CDR3 size: 14 residues. CDR3: CASSWGQGGDGYTF. The DNA of the CDR3 is TGTGCCAGCAGTTGGGGACAGGGAGGGGATGGCTACACCTTC.

V is TRBV27 and J is TRBJ1-6; no clear D. Germline assignment: CDR1 MNHEY and CDR2 SMNVEV (reference sequence). This CDR3 contains 14 residues. Trimming removed 6 bases from V and 10 bases from J, with 16 bases in between. This CDR3 is CASRSPVGRSPLHF. CDR3 nucleotide sequence: TGTGCCAGCAGAAGCCCGGTCGGACGGTCACCCCTCCACTTT.

The CDR3 loop is CASSFMGEGDQPQHF. The CDR3 DNA is TGTGCCAGCAGCTTCATGGGGGAGGGCGATCAGCCCCAGCATTTT. This chain joins TRBV7-2 and TRBJ1-5, with D possibly matching TRBD1 (5 bases). This CDR3 is built from 15 residues. Germline loops: CDR1 SGHTA, CDR2 FQGNSA. V lost 3 bases to trimming and J lost 5 bases, with 14 bases between them.

The chain recombines TRBV27 with TRBJ1-3, with D possibly TRBD1 on 6 matching bases. From germline, CDR1 is MNHEY and CDR2 SMNVEV (reference sequence). This CDR3 comprises 17 residues. V lost 5 bases and J lost 2, with 19 bases in between. CDR3 DNA: TGTGCCAGCAGTCCCTTCAAGGCCGGGGGCCCTGGAAACACCATATATTTT. As protein: CASSPFKAGGPGNTIYF.

This clonotype showed up just a few times. A much larger clone sits a single nucleotide away, making a read error possible. This sequence joins TRBV5-1 and TRBJ2-7; unclear D gene. The length of the CDR3 is 15 residues. Germline V CDR1 and CDR2: SGHRS, YFSETQ. CDR3 amino acids: CASREPGLLNYERYF. CDR3 nucleotide sequence: TGCGCCAGCAGGGAGCCTGGGCTCCTGAACTACGAGCGGTACTTC. The whole variable domain, remainder taken from reference TRBV5-1 and TRBJ2-7, is KAGVTQTPRYLIKTRGQQVTLSCSPISGHRSVSWYQQTPGQGLQFLFEYFSETQRNKGNFPGRFSGRQFSNSRSEMNVSTLELGDSALYLCASREPGLLNYERYFGPGTRLTVT.

The V call is TRBV5-6, the J call TRBJ2-7; 12 bases align to TRBD2. Looked up from germline, CDR1 is SGHDT and CDR2 is YYEEEE. This CDR3 is built from 16 residues. V trimming: 4 bases; J trimming: 6 bases; junction bases outside the gene matches: 11. CDR3 sequence (DNA): TGTGCCAGCAGCCTCGTGACTAGCGGGAGTTTCGGCGAGCAGTACTTC. Its translation: CASSLVTSGSFGEQYF.

To note about this clonotype: Only one base separates this from a far larger clonotype, so it likely reflects a read error. This chain uses TRBV27 with TRBJ2-1; 9 bases fit TRBD1. Trimming removed 3 bases from V and 9 bases from J; junction bases left unmatched: 6. Per germline, CDR1 MNHEY and CDR2 SMNVEV (reference sequence). The CDR3 sequence is 14 residues long. CDR3 sequence: CASSLGQGPFEQFF. For the CDR3, the DNA is TGTGCCAGCAGTTTGGGACAGGGACCGTTTGAGCAGTTCTTC.

This clonotype was detected many times. The rearrangement joins TRBV7-2 to TRBJ1-1, with D possibly matching TRBD1 (5 bases). The length of the CDR3 is 13 residues. The germline V and J ends were trimmed by 5 bases and 5 bases, with 12 bases remaining between them. Germline V CDR1 and CDR2: SGHTA, FQGNSA. CDR3 nucleotides: TGTGCCAGCAGCATAAAACAGGAGACTGAAGCTTTCTTT. This codes for CASSIKQETEAFF.

For this clonotype: An end of the junction differs from the germline gene, which may be a read error. This chain connects TRBV7-9 to TRBJ2-2; D could derive from TRBD1 or TRBD2 (5 bases each). There are 14 residues in the CDR3. Germline CDR1 is SEHNR and CDR2 is FQNEAQ (reference sequence). Here the CDR3 reads CASHLGVNTGELLF. The DNA for the CDR3 is TGTGCCAGCCACCTGGGGGTTAACACCGGGGAGCTGCTTTTT.

With respect to this clonotype: At one boundary the junction diverges from the germline segment, which might be a read error. V gene TRBV7-3 combines with J gene TRBJ2-1, with 10 nucleotides matching TRBD2. The CDR3 is 20 amino acids. CDR1 SGHTA and CDR2 FQGTGA come from the germline V gene. This chain's CDR3 is CASSPTATAGGPLSYNDQFF. CDR3 in DNA: TGTGCCAGCAGCCCCACGGCGACAGCGGGAGGGCCACTGTCCTACAATGATCAGTTCTTC.

This chain links TRBV28 with TRBJ2-7, with 8 positions matching TRBD1. Germline CDR1 MDHEN, CDR2 SYDVKM. The CDR3 is 13 residues long. V dropped 7 bases and J dropped 2; count of bases not matched to a gene: 4. CDR3 coding DNA: TGTGCCAGCATCCTACAGGGGGCCTACGAGCAGTACTTC. Encoded protein: CASILQGAYEQYF.

A word on this clonotype: A far bigger clonotype differs at one base, so this is likely a read error. V gene TRBV7-3 combines with J gene TRBJ2-1; the match to TRBD2 covers 7 bases. The CDR3 covers 15 residues. The junction had 10 bases not matched to a gene; V was cut back by 6 bases and J by 5 bases. CDR1 is SGHTA and CDR2 is FQGTGA in the germline V gene. In DNA, the CDR3 is TGTGCCAGCAGGGGGACTACCCGGCCCCACAATGAGCAGTTCTTC. It codes for CASRGTTRPHNEQFF. Using reference TRBV7-3 and TRBJ2-1 for the parts outside the CDR3, the full variable domain is GAGVSQTPSNKVTEKGKYVELRCDPISGHTALYWYRQSLGQGPEFLIYFQGTGAADDSGLPNDRFFAVRPEGSVSTLKIQRTERGDSAVYLCASRGTTRPHNEQFFGPGTRLTVL.

In regard to this clonotype: A junction boundary mismatches the germline segment, possibly from a read error. V is TRBV19 and J is TRBJ2-7; 11 bases agree with TRBD1. CDR1 is LNHDA and CDR2 is SQIVND in the germline V gene (reference sequence). The CDR3 length is 17 residues. The CDR3 DNA sequence: TGTGCCGGTAGTACGTTGCAAGGACAGGGGGCCTCCTACGAGCAGTACTTC. Its protein is CAGSTLQGQGASYEQYF.

The chain combines TRBV5-6 with TRBJ2-3; D not certain. The CDR3 runs to 14 residues. Germline V CDR1 and CDR2: SGHDT, YYEEEE. V was trimmed by 2 bases and J by 4 bases, leaving 11 bases between them. CDR3 sequence reads: CASSFLSAADTQYF. Here the CDR3 DNA reads TGTGCCAGCAGCTTCCTGAGCGCGGCAGATACGCAGTATTTT.

This clonotype was counted once. This chain links TRBV7-9 with TRBJ2-1; 9 nucleotides agree with TRBD2. Germline V gene sequence: CDR1 SEHNR, CDR2 FQNEAQ (reference sequence). The CDR3 is 15 amino acids. J was trimmed by 6 bases and V by 5 bases; bases with no gene match: 8. The CDR3 DNA follows: TGTGCCAGCAGCATTGAGGGACTAGCAGGCAATGAGCAGTTCTTC. Residues: CASSIEGLAGNEQFF. The entire variable domain, with the rest obtained from reference TRBV7-9 and TRBJ2-1, is as follows: DTGVSQNPRHKITKRGQNVTFRCDPISEHNRLYWYRQTLGQGPEFLTYFQNEAQLEKSRLLSDRFSAERPKGSFSTLEIQRTEQGDSAMYLCASSIEGLAGNEQFFGPGTRLTVL.

This clonotype was observed at least ten times. This chain links TRBV6-2 or TRBV6-3 with TRBJ2-7; 10 bases are shared with TRBD2. Germline lookup yields CDR1 MNHEY and CDR2 SVGEGT. CDR3 length equals 16 residues. V shed 5 bases and J 3 bases; nucleotides not matched to a gene: 10. CDR3 bases: TGTGCCAGCAGTCACAGGACTAGCGGAACGTACTACGAGCAGTACTTC. Residues: CASSHRTSGTYYEQYF.

This clonotype showed up many times. J is TRBJ1-1 and V is TRBV20-1; D might be TRBD1 (6 bases). V lost 0 bases and J lost 0, with 17 bases in between. CDR3 size: 17 residues. The germline V gene encodes CDR1 DFQATT and CDR2 SNEGSKA (reference sequence). In DNA form, the CDR3 reads TGCAGTGCTAGAGATAGGGGGGGAAGCACCATGAACACTGAAGCTTTCTTT. This translates into CSARDRGGSTMNTEAFF.

This clonotype was seen at least ten times. V usage is TRBV6-2 or TRBV6-3 and J usage is TRBJ2-1; 11 nucleotides match TRBD2. This CDR3 has 16 amino acids. Trimming at V came to 0 bases and at J to 7 bases, leaving 5 bases not matched to a gene. The germline gives CDR1 MNHEY, CDR2 SVGEGT. The CDR3 region is CASSYSLAGDTNEQFF. The DNA for the CDR3 is TGTGCCAGCAGTTACTCACTAGCGGGGGATACAAATGAGCAGTTCTTC.

This clonotype was counted ten times or more. J is TRBJ2-7 and V is TRBV28; D may match TRBD1 or TRBD2 (7 bases each). The CDR3 runs to 14 residues. Germline CDR1 is MDHEN and CDR2 is SYDVKM. The germline V and J ends were trimmed by 3 bases and 6 bases, with 15 bases remaining between them. The CDR3 DNA reads TGTGCCAGCAGTTTCTCAGGGGGGGCTCGCGAGCAGTACTTC. This encodes CASSFSGGAREQYF.

This clonotype has ten or more counts. The chain is built from TRBV12-3 or TRBV12-4 and TRBJ2-7; D perhaps matches TRBD1 (5 bases). The CDR3 runs 12 residues. V lost 6 bases and J 3 bases, leaving 9 bases between the germline ends. In DNA, the CDR3 is TGTGCCAGCAGCACGGACATCTACGAGCAGTACTTC. It specifies CASSTDIYEQYF.